This T cell receptor beta chain was found in a study of CD8 T cells in ankylosing spondylitis (TCRdb year 2017). Regarding the study in general: The study profiled T cell receptor beta repertoires in healthy donors and ankylosing spondylitis patients to find disease-linked TCR variants. The whole study cohort included roughly 110 healthy donors and roughly 24 ankylosing spondylitis patients. Peripheral blood was sampled, and synovial fluid was additionally collected from ankylosing spondylitis patients.

The reads were generated on an Illumina HiSeq 2500. Quantitative 5'-RACE with molecular barcodes was the method used to prepare the TCR beta libraries. Concerning the study's data processing: A new computational method, built on a probabilistic model of VDJ rearrangement, was used to identify disease-linked TCR variants. The public reads were reprocessed in TCRdb via fastp at Q25 and MiXCR, keeping in-frame beta chains. Rows with one shared CDR3 protein collapse into an entry with the most common genes and DNA. For this entry, the V and J calls and clone size follow TCRdb and not the study's own pipeline. This sample has over 450,000 distinct CDR3 sequences in its table, and 10% to 15% of those were observed once. Of the sample, under 7.5% is held by the ten largest clones. There are many counts of this clonotype. What this receptor recognizes is not known. No base qualities exist here, and no much larger clone lies one base off it.

Taken from the germline V gene, the CDR1 and CDR2 loops are MGHRA and YSYEKL. The CDR3 starts with the cysteine, ends with the phenylalanine, and has 16 residues. The CDR3 DNA has 48 bases and is translated from base 1. Unmatched junction bases come to 4, with V trimmed by 1 base and J by 3 bases. The full study reports these points: Some of the motif variants had been reported before in the synovial fluid and blood of reactive arthritis patients, a finding that suggests common disease-initiation mechanisms. A CD8+ phenotype was shown by the disease-linked clones, which were found at relatively low frequencies in peripheral blood. A TCR beta motif of several highly homologous amino acid variants appeared characteristic of blood from ankylosing spondylitis patients. The disease-linked clones were reported as significantly enriched in matched synovial fluid samples from ankylosing spondylitis patients.

The V and J segments used are TRBV4-1 and TRBJ2-1, and 9 junction bases match TRBD1. The sample comprised blood, either unsorted or a sorted T cell fraction (not recorded which). The sequence came from a male donor with ankylosing spondylitis. The DNA reads as follows: TGCGCCAGCAGCCAAGGACAGGGGGTCAGCTACAATGAGCAGTTCTTC. This encodes CASSQGQGVSYNEQFF.